This T cell receptor beta chain emerged from a study of monozygotic twins with inflammatory bowel disease. Whole blood supplied total RNA, and T cells were not sorted. Germline V CDR1 and CDR2: SGHRS, YFSETQ. This CDR3 is built from 17 residues. Investigators made cDNA in eight separate reactions per sample. One entry per CDR3 protein, without DNA, is what TCRdb gives after re-calling the 5' RACE reads. The data include 300,000 to 350,000 distinct CDR3 sequences; the top ten clones carry around 2%. Sequenced: blood. This clonotype was sampled from a human donor with ulcerative colitis or Crohn's disease, or a healthy co-twin of an affected twin (not recorded which). This chain uses TRBV5-1 with TRBJ1-6; TCRdb's D call of TRBD1 is untestable without DNA. The CDR3 reads CASSSGVQSNRNSPLHF.